This TCR beta chain was retrieved from a study of identical twins. TCRdb re-analysed the 5' RACE reads in MiXCR, keeping a single row per CDR3 protein. The sample consists of about 570,000 distinct CDR3 sequences, approximately 9.6% of them appearing once. Germline-derived CDR1 and CDR2 are MDHEN and SYDVKM. CDR3 length: 15 residues. Trimming left V 5 bases short and J 6 bases short, with 16 bases between. This clonotype was counted a few times. Its antigen is not known. Study-wide points: Beta clonotypes that were abundant in cord blood contained fewer insertions, a pattern absent from memory repertoires. Partial confounding of zero-insertion analyses by invariant MAIT and iNKT cells was possible. Out-of-frame alpha sequences common to twins exhibited an excess of low generation probability.

The sample was also reused in another study, on yellow fever vaccine responses in identical twins.

The chain uses TRBV28 and TRBJ2-2; D is tentatively TRBD1 or TRBD2 (5 bases each). This clonotype was obtained from a woman younger than 30 in good health. Sample: PBMCs. CDR3 sequence (DNA): TGTGCCAGCAGTCCGGCAGGGACGTTATCCGGGGAGCTGTTTTTT. It encodes CASSPAGTLSGELFF.